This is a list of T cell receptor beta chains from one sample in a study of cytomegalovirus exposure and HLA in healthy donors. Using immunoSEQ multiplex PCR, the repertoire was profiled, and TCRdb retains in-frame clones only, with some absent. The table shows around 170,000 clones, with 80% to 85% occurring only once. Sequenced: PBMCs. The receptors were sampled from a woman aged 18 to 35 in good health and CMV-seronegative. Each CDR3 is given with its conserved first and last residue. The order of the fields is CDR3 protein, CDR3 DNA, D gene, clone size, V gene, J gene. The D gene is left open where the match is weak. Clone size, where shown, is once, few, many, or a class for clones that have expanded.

CASSPGQGAMGYTF	TGCGCCAGCAGCCCTGGACAGGGGGCGATGGGCTACACCTTC	TRBD1	NA	TRBV5-1	TRBJ1-2
CSVDALPGGTDTQYF	TGCAGCGTGGATGCTCTGCCGGGGGGCACAGATACGCAGTATTTT	NA	NA	TRBV29-1	TRBJ2-3
CASSVTGGEYEQYF	TGTGCCAGCAGCGTGACAGGGGGGGAGTACGAGCAGTACTTC	TRBD1	NA	TRBV9	TRBJ2-7
CASSLQTENYGYTF	TGCGCCAGCAGCTTGCAAACTGAAAACTATGGCTACACCTTC	NA	NA	TRBV5-1	TRBJ1-2
CASSFGQTISNTGELFF	TGTGCCAGCAGCTTCGGACAGACAATATCGAACACCGGGGAGCTGTTTTTT	NA	NA	TRBV11-2	TRBJ2-2
CASSDSGGHTDTQYF	TGTGCCAGCAGTGATAGCGGGGGACACACAGATACGCAGTATTTT	TRBD2	NA	TRBV9	TRBJ2-3
CASSGGRGPAFF	TGTGCCAGCAGTGGAGGGAGGGGCCCAGCTTTCTTT	NA	NA	TRBV6-1	TRBJ1-1
CASSFSGGSYEQYF	TGTGCCAGCAGCTTTAGCGGGGGGTCCTACGAGCAGTACTTC	TRBD2	NA	TRBV7-2	TRBJ2-7
CASLLAGGRETQYF	TGTGCCAGTTTACTAGCGGGGGGGCGAGAGACCCAGTACTTC	TRBD2	NA	TRBV6-1	TRBJ2-5
CASSRRQGGRETQYF	TGTGCCAGCAGCCGCAGACAGGGGGGGAGGGAGACCCAGTACTTC	TRBD1	NA	TRBV25-1	TRBJ2-5
CASSLRPSEDEQFF	TGTGCCAGTAGTCTACGACCCAGCGAAGATGAGCAGTTCTTC	NA	once	TRBV19	TRBJ2-1
CASSLGVAAIYGYTF	TGTGCCAGCAGCTTAGGTGTCGCGGCTATCTATGGCTACACCTTC	NA	NA	TRBV7-9	TRBJ1-2
CASSGSRNTEAFF	TGTGCCAGCAGTGGTTCCAGGAACACTGAAGCTTTCTTT	NA	once	TRBV2	TRBJ1-1
CASSLWGENEKLFF	TGTGCCAGCAGTTTGTGGGGGGAGAATGAAAAACTGTTTTTT	NA	NA	TRBV28	TRBJ1-4
CSVPGQGAGNTIYF	TGCAGCGTCCCGGGACAGGGCGCAGGAAACACCATATATTTT	TRBD1	NA	TRBV29-1	TRBJ1-3
CASTRQASGANVLTF	TGTGCCAGTACCCGACAAGCCTCTGGGGCCAACGTCCTGACTTTC	NA	NA	TRBV6-5	TRBJ2-6
CASSFGQMNTEAFF	TGTGCCAGCAGCTTTGGACAGATGAACACTGAAGCTTTCTTT	NA	NA	TRBV7-9	TRBJ1-1
CASSRTGIFGYTF	TGTGCCAGCAGCAGGACAGGGATTTTCGGCTACACCTTC	TRBD1	NA	TRBV6-1	TRBJ1-2
CASTPTPTSAKNSQYF	TGTGCCAGCACCCCGACCCCGACCTCGGCCAAAAACAGTCAGTACTTC	NA	NA	TRBV7-8	TRBJ2-4
CAISESDKVSGYNEQFF	TGTGCCATCAGTGAGTCAGACAAAGTTTCTGGCTACAATGAGCAGTTCTTC	NA	NA	TRBV10-3	TRBJ2-1
CASSDGTENEKLFF	TGTGCCAGCAGTGATGGGACAGAGAATGAAAAACTGTTTTTT	TRBD1	NA	TRBV6-1	TRBJ1-4
CASRQTGGNTEAFF	TGTGCCAGCAGGCAGACAGGAGGGAACACTGAAGCTTTCTTT	NA	NA	TRBV7-9	TRBJ1-1
CASSLGRTGNQPQHF	TGTGCCAGCAGTTTGGGCCGGACAGGGAATCAGCCCCAGCATTTT	TRBD1	NA	TRBV27	TRBJ1-5
CASSPLRQRGNTEAFF	TGTGCCAGCAGTCCCCTGAGACAGCGGGGGAACACTGAAGCTTTCTTT	NA	NA	TRBV27	TRBJ1-1
CASSLKKLPLSYEQYF	TGTGCCAGCAGCTTGAAGAAGCTACCTCTCTCCTACGAGCAGTACTTC	NA	NA	TRBV11-3	TRBJ2-7
CSSRPGTGAMNTEAFF	TGTTCCAGCAGACCTGGGACAGGGGCTATGAACACTGAAGCTTTCTTT	TRBD1	NA	TRBV7-9	TRBJ1-1
CASSLRQGVWSNQPQHF	TGTGCCAGCAGTTTACGACAGGGAGTTTGGAGCAATCAGCCCCAGCATTTT	TRBD1	NA	TRBV28	TRBJ1-5
CASRRLAGGPNTGELFF	TGCGCCAGCAGGCGACTAGCGGGGGGGCCGAACACCGGGGAGCTGTTTTTT	TRBD2	NA	TRBV10-2	TRBJ2-2
CASSEGQGSYGYTF	TGTGCCAGCAGTGAAGGACAGGGGTCCTATGGCTACACCTTC	TRBD1	NA	TRBV6-4	TRBJ1-2
CASSPGATQETQYF	TGTGCCAGCTCACCGGGGGCCACGCAAGAGACCCAGTACTTC	NA	NA	TRBV18	TRBJ2-5
CASSQGLTGVTIYF	TGTGCCAGCAGTCAGGGACTCACGGGAGTCACCATATATTTT	NA	NA	TRBV6-1	TRBJ1-3
CAISNFQQGAGELFF	TGTGCCATCAGTAATTTTCAACAGGGGGCCGGGGAGCTGTTTTTT	TRBD1	once	TRBV10-3	TRBJ2-2
CASSLAVGVAVGTEAFF	TGTGCCAGCAGCTTAGCGGTCGGGGTCGCAGTTGGAACTGAAGCTTTCTTT	NA	few	TRBV7-2	TRBJ1-1
CAISESRGDSNQPQHF	TGTGCCATCAGTGAGTCGCGGGGTGATAGCAATCAGCCCCAGCATTTT	NA	once	TRBV10-3	TRBJ1-5
CASSLVVQGVYGYTF	TGTGCCAGCAGCTTAGTCGTACAGGGGGTGTATGGCTACACCTTC	TRBD1	NA	TRBV7-2	TRBJ1-2
CASRFSGTGSYGYTF	TGTGCCAGCCGCTTTTCCGGGACAGGGTCGTATGGCTACACCTTC	TRBD1	NA	TRBV28	TRBJ1-2
CASSIGLAGLYNEQFF	TGTGCCAGTAGTATCGGACTAGCGGGGCTCTACAATGAGCAGTTCTTC	TRBD2	NA	TRBV19	TRBJ2-1
CASSDSGTSGGADTQYF	TGTGCCAGCAGTGACTCTGGGACTAGCGGGGGGGCAGATACGCAGTATTTT	TRBD2	NA	TRBV6-4	TRBJ2-3
CASSEPLEGSQETQYF	TGTGCCAGCAGTGAACCCCTAGAAGGGAGCCAAGAGACCCAGTACTTC	NA	NA	TRBV6-1	TRBJ2-5
CASSTTGTGIAYGYTF	TGTGCCAGCAGCACAACCGGGACAGGGATTGCCTATGGCTACACCTTC	TRBD1	NA	TRBV11-2	TRBJ1-2
CASSHLQGEFFMYGYTF	TGTGCCAGCAGCCACCTACAGGGGGAGTTCTTTATGTATGGCTACACCTTC	TRBD1	NA	TRBV5-6	TRBJ1-2
CASSPGTGGRSTEAFF	TGTGCCAGCTCACCCGGGACAGGGGGAAGAAGCACTGAAGCTTTCTTT	TRBD1	NA	TRBV18	TRBJ1-1
CASSSLGREAFF	TGTGCCAGCAGTTCCCTGGGGAGAGAAGCTTTCTTT	NA	NA	TRBV28	TRBJ1-1
CASSVGDSNYQPQHF	TGTGCCAGCAGTGTCGGAGACAGCAACTATCAGCCCCAGCATTTT	NA	NA	TRBV6-1	TRBJ1-5
CASSAKETQYF	TGTGCCAGCAGTGCTAAAGAGACCCAGTACTTC	NA	few	TRBV6-1	TRBJ2-5
CASSWGATGGWYF	TGTGCCAGCAGCTGGGGGGCAACAGGGGGGTGGTACTTC	TRBD1	NA	TRBV5-6	TRBJ2-7
CASSFGGGQGNYGYTF	TGTGCCAGCAGCTTCGGTGGAGGACAGGGGAACTATGGCTACACCTTC	TRBD1	NA	TRBV7-2	TRBJ1-2
CASSLAGSGVPNYGYTF	TGTGCCAGCAGCTTGGCCGGTAGCGGGGTGCCTAACTATGGCTACACCTTC	NA	NA	TRBV5-4	TRBJ1-2
CASSRRGGTYNEQFF	TGTGCCAGTAGCCGAAGGGGGGGTACTTACAATGAGCAGTTCTTC	NA	NA	TRBV19	TRBJ2-1
CASSNMNTEAFF	TGTGCCAGCAGCAATATGAACACTGAAGCTTTCTTT	NA	once	TRBV11-2	TRBJ1-1
CASSFSGQGATDTEAFF	TGTGCCAGCAGTTTCTCGGGACAGGGGGCGACGGACACTGAAGCTTTCTTT	TRBD1	NA	TRBV28	TRBJ1-1
CASSLPPGEQYF	TGTGCCAGCAGTCTACCCCCCGGGGAGCAGTACTTC	NA	few	TRBV28	TRBJ2-7
CASAPDRRMNTEAFF	TGTGCCAGCGCCCCGGACAGACGAATGAACACTGAAGCTTTCTTT	NA	NA	TRBV6-1	TRBJ1-1